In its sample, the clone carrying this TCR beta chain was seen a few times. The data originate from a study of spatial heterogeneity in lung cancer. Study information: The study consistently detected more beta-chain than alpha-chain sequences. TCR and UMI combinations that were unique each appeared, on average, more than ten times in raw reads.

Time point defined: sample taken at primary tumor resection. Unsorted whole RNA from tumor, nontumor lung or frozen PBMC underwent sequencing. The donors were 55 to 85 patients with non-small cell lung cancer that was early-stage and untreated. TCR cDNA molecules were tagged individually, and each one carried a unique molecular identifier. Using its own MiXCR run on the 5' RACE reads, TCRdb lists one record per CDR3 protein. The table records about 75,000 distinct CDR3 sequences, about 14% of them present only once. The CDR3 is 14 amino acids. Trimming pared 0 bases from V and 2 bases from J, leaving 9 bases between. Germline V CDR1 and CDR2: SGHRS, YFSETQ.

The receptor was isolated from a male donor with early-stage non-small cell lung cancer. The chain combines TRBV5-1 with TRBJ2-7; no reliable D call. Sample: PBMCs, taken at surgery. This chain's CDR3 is CASSLVPSTYEQYF. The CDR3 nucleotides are TGCGCCAGCAGCTTGGTTCCCTCGACCTACGAGCAGTACTTC.